The rows below give T cell receptor beta chains drawn from one sample of a study of T-cell memory formation after mild COVID-19. One entry per CDR3 protein, called by TCRdb with MiXCR from the 5' RACE reads. The data hold about 350,000 distinct CDR3 sequences, with 20% to 25% observed a single time. The sequenced sample was PBMCs or a T cell subset sorted from them (not recorded which). These receptors were obtained from a man younger than 35 who had mild COVID-19 (a few samples of this study predate the infection). Cell type and time point are not known. The CDR3 runs from the conserved cysteine through the conserved F or W. Each record gives: V gene, CDR3 protein.

TRBV6-2/TRBV6-3 CASSFGQAGSDTQYF
TRBV4-3 CASSQGARSYNSPLHF
TRBV5-1 CASSPAGVENIQYF
TRBV4-1 CASSRRDSGTSQETQYF
TRBV7-2 CASSLDSGTDTQYF
TRBV20-1 CSVYSTSADTQYF
TRBV5-1 CASRGLAGKETQYF
TRBV11-2 CASSLMIEGEFF
TRBV7-9 CASSLRQFTDGGELFF
TRBV10-3 CAISDRGNIQYF
TRBV20-1 CSAGVLGNEQYF
TRBV24-1 CAQKRLPSSYNSPLHF
TRBV7-8 CASSFLDGAGETQYF
TRBV18 CASSQGGPNYGYTF